This TCR beta chain is drawn from a study of cytotoxic CD8 clonotypes in ibrutinib-treated CLL. The overall study: The patients comprised 11 relapsed/refractory and around 14 treatment-naive cases, some 17 IGHV unmutated. After a median of about 70 months, some 14 patients stayed remitted and some 12 progressed; responses had been partial in some 25 and complete in 2.

The germline gives CDR1 SGDLS, CDR2 YYNGEE. This CDR3 is built from 12 residues. V was clipped by 2 bases and J by 5 bases, with 7 bases between them. The table came from immunoSEQ multiplex PCR; TCRdb's copy has only in-frame clones and leaves some out. The sample shows approximately 340,000 clones, around 66% of them seen only once. On this clone: The antigen remains undetermined.

General study findings and limits: Clonality was higher at ibrutinib response and returned toward baseline at progression.

V gene TRBV9 combines with J gene TRBJ2-5; D uncertain. The sample here was PBMCs, taken after 36 months of ibrutinib treatment. This TCR derives from a human donor with chronic lymphocytic leukemia. CDR3 in DNA: TGTGCCAGCAGCGTCTCCTCGGAGACCCAGTACTTC. Amino acid sequence: CASSVSSETQYF.